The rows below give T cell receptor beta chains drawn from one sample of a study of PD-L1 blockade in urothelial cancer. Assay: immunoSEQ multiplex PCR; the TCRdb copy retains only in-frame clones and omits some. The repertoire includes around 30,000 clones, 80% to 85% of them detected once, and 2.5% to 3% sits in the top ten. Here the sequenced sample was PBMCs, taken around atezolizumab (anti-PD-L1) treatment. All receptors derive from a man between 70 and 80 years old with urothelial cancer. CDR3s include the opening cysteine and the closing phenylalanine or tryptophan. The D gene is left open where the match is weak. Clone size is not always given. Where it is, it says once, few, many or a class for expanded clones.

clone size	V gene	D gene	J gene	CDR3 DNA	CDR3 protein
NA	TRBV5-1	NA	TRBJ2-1	TGCGCCAGCAGCTTGGAGGGAGGCTCGAGCTCCTACAATGAGCAGTTCTTC	CASSLEGGSSSYNEQFF
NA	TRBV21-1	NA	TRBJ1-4	TGTGCCAGCAGCAAAGTAATAGCCAGGGGCTATGAAAAACTGTTTTTT	CASSKVIARGYEKLFF
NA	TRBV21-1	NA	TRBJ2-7	TGTGCCAGCAGGCCCCCGGGAAGCAGGAGGTACGAGCAGTACTTC	CASRPPGSRRYEQYF
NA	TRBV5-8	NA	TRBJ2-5	TGTGCCAGCACCGTCTACCAGACCCAGTACTTC	CASTVYQTQYF
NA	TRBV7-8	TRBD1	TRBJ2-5	TGTGCCAGCAGCCGCGGGACAGGGACGGGCCAGTACTTC	CASSRGTGTGQYF
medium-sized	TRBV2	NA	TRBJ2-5	TGTGCCACCCTGAGGGCGTTACAAGAGACCCAGTACTTC	CATLRALQETQYF
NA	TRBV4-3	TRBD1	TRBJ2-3	TGCGCCAGCAGCCAAGGTCCCGGGACAGGGGGTGTCGGAGATACGCAGTATTTT	CASSQGPGTGGVGDTQYF
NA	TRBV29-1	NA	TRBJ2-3	TGCACCTTCTTGGGGGGAGATACGCAGTATTTT	CTFLGGDTQYF
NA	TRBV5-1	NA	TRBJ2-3	TGCGCCAGCAGCGTCGGAGTACCTAGCACAGATACGCAGTATTTT	CASSVGVPSTDTQYF
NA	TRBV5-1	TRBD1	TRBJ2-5	TGCGCCAGCAGCGGGGGGACAGGGGGATATCAAGAGACCCAGTACTTC	CASSGGTGGYQETQYF
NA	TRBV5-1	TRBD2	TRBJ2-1	TGCGCCAGCAGCTTACATACTAGCGGGAAAAGCAATGAGCAGTTCTTC	CASSLHTSGKSNEQFF
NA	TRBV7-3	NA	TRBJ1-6	TGTGCCAGCAGCTTACGAGGCTTTGATTCACCCCTCCACTTT	CASSLRGFDSPLHF
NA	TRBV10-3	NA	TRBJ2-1	TGTGCCATCAGTGGTATAAGGGGGTTTGGTTCCAATGAGCAGTTCTTC	CAISGIRGFGSNEQFF
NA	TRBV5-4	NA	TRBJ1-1	TGTGCCAGCAGCTTGGACTGGAACACTGAAGCTTTCTTT	CASSLDWNTEAFF
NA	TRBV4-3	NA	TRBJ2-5	TGCGCCAGCAGCCAAGATCGGGTCACGGGGGTTACCCAGTACTTC	CASSQDRVTGVTQYF
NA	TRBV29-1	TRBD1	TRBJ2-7	TGCAGCGTCCGGGACAGTCCCTACGAGCAGTACTTC	CSVRDSPYEQYF
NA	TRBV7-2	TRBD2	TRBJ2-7	TGTGCCAGCAGCTTGAGTCGGGGCGGGAGTCGCGAGCAGTACTTC	CASSLSRGGSREQYF
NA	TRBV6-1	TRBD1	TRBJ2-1	TGTGCCAGCAGTGAAGTTCTCGGGACAGGGCTTTACAATGAGCAGTTCTTC	CASSEVLGTGLYNEQFF
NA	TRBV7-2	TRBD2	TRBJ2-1	TGTGCCAGCAGCTCCCGGACTAGCGGGAGGGCCTACAATGAGCAGTTCTTC	CASSSRTSGRAYNEQFF
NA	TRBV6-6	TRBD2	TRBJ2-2	TGTGCCAGCAGCATGAGCGGGATCAGAAACGGGGAGCTGTTTTTT	CASSMSGIRNGELFF
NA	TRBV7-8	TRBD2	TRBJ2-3	TGTGCCAGCGGTACTAGCGGGAGAACAGATACGCAGTATTTT	CASGTSGRTDTQYF
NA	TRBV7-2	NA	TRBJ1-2	TGTGCCAGCAGCCACCGGACAGACTATGGCTACACCTTC	CASSHRTDYGYTF
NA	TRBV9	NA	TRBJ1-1	TGTGCCAGCAGCCGTACATGGAACACTGAAGCTTTCTTT	CASSRTWNTEAFF
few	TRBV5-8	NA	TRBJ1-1	TGTGCCAGCAGCTCCAGGGTATTTGGGACTGAAGCTTTCTTT	CASSSRVFGTEAFF
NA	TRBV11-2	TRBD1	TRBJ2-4	TGTGCCAGCAGCTTAGGGGCAGGGGGCAAAAACATTCAGTACTTC	CASSLGAGGKNIQYF
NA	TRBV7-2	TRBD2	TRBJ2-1	TGTGCCAGCAGCTTACTAGCGGGAGCGGTGCAGTTCTTC	CASSLLAGAVQFF
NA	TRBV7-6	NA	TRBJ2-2	TGTGCCAGCAGTTCAGACATAGCGTCCACCGGGGAGCTGTTTTTT	CASSSDIASTGELFF
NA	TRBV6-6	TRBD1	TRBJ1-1	TGTGCCAGCATTGAACGGGACAGGGGAGCCGAAGCTTTCTTT	CASIERDRGAEAFF
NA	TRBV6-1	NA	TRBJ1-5	TGTGCCAGCAGTCACAGGGAAAGTAATCAGCCCCAGCATTTT	CASSHRESNQPQHF
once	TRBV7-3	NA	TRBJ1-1	TGTGCCAGCAGACTCGACATGAACACTGAAGCTTTCTTT	CASRLDMNTEAFF
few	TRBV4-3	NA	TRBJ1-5	TGCGCCAGCAGCGGCGGGGTAAATAGCAATCAGCCCCAGCATTTT	CASSGGVNSNQPQHF
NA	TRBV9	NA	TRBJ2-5	TGTGCCAGCAGCGTAGGACAGCTCAGTACCCTCCAAGAGACCCAGTACTTC	CASSVGQLSTLQETQYF
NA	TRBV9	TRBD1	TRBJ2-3	TGTGCCAGCAGCGTAGGGGGACAGGGGAGTGCAGATACGCAGTATTTT	CASSVGGQGSADTQYF
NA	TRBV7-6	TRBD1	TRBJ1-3	TGTGCCAGCAGCCTTGACAGGGGGCCGGGAAACACCATATATTTT	CASSLDRGPGNTIYF
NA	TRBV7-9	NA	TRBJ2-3	TGTGCCAGCAGCCCGCTCCTAGGCACAGATACGCAGTATTTT	CASSPLLGTDTQYF
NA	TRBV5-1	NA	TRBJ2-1	TGCGCCAGCAGCTTGGGGACTGCCTACAATGAGCAGTTCTTC	CASSLGTAYNEQFF
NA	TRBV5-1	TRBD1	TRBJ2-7	TGCGCCAGCAGCTTAGGGACAGGGGCCTACGAGCAGTACTTC	CASSLGTGAYEQYF
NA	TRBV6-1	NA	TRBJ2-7	TGTGCCAGCAGTGAAGCGTCGGGCGGGATTTACGAGCAGTACTTC	CASSEASGGIYEQYF
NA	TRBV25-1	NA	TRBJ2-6	TGTGCCAGCAACCGGGGGTCTGGGGCCAACGTCCTGACTTTC	CASNRGSGANVLTF
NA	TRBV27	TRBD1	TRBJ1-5	TGTGCCAGCAGACGACAGGGGGCTCGCAATCAGCCCCAGCATTTT	CASRRQGARNQPQHF
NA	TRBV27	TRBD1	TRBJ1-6	TGTGCCAGCAGTTTGTATAGGGGGCGTGATTCACCCCTCCACTTT	CASSLYRGRDSPLHF
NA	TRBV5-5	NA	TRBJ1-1	TGTGCCAGCAGTCGGCGGGTTGGAAACACTGAAGCTTTCTTT	CASSRRVGNTEAFF
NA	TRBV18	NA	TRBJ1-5	TGTGCCAGCTCACCTAGTCGCAATCAGCCCCAGCATTTT	CASSPSRNQPQHF
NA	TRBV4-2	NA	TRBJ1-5	TGTGCCAGCAGCCAAGATAGACTTAGCAATCAGCCCCAGCATTTT	CASSQDRLSNQPQHF
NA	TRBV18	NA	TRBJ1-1	TGTGCCAGCTCACCCCGCCCCGGGGGTCGGGACACTGAAGCTTTCTTT	CASSPRPGGRDTEAFF
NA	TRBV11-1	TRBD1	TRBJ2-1	TGTGCCAGCAGCTGGGACAGGAGCTCCTACAATGAGCAGTTCTTC	CASSWDRSSYNEQFF
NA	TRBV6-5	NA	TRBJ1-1	TGTGCCAGCAGACGACAGGTAGACATGAACACTGAAGCTTTCTTT	CASRRQVDMNTEAFF
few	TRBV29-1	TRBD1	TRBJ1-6	TGCAGCGTTGAGACAGGGGGAAATTCACCCCTCCACTTT	CSVETGGNSPLHF
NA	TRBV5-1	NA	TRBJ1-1	TGCGCCAGCAGCTTGTTAATGGGCATGAACACTGAAGCTTTCTTT	CASSLLMGMNTEAFF
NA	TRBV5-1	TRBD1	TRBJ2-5	TGCGCCAGCAGCTTGGTATCGGGACAGACTCAAGAGACCCAGTACTTC	CASSLVSGQTQETQYF
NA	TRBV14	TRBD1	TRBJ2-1	TGTGCCAGCAGCCAAGGCAGGGGGCGCATTAAGCAGTTCTTC	CASSQGRGRIKQFF
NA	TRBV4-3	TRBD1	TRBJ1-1	TGCGCCAGCAGCCAGACCGGGACAGGCGACACTGAAGCTTTCTTT	CASSQTGTGDTEAFF
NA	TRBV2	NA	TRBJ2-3	TGTGCCAGCAGGGATCCCTGGCGGGGATCAAGGAATACGCAGTATTTT	CASRDPWRGSRNTQYF